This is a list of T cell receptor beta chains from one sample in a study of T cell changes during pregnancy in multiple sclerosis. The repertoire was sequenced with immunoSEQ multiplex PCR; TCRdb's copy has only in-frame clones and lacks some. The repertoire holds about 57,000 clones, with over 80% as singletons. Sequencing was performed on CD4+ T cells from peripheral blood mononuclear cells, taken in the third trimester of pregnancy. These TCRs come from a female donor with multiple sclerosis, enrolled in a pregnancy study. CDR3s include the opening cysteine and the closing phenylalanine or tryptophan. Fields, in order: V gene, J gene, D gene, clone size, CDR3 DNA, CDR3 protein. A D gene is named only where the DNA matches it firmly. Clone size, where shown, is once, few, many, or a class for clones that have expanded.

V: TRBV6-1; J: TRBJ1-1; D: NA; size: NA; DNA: TGTGCCAGCGCATTACAGCTCATGAACACTGAAGCTTTCTTT; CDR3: CASALQLMNTEAFF
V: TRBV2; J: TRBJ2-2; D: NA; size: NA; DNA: TGTGCCAGCGGACGGACACCTGGAGATTCCGGGGAGCTGTTTTTT; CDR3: CASGRTPGDSGELFF
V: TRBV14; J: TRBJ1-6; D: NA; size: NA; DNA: TGTGCCAGCAGCCGGACAGTCGTAAGGTCACCCCTCCACTTT; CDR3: CASSRTVVRSPLHF
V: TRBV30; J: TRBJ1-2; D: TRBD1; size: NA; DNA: TGTGCCTGGAGTAGACAGGGAGGCCTTTATGGCTACACCTTC; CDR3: CAWSRQGGLYGYTF
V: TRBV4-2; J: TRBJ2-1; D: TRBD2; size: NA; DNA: TGTGCCAGCAGCCAAGCCGGGACTAGCGGGGGCCGCTCCAATGAGCAGTTCTTC; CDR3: CASSQAGTSGGRSNEQFF
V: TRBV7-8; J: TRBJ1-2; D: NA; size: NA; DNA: TGTGCCAGCAGTCCTCTTCTGGGGGGTGGCTACACCTTC; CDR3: CASSPLLGGGYTF
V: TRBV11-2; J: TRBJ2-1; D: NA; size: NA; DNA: TGTGCCAGCAGCTTAGAGCGGCTATCCTACAATGAGCAGTTCTTC; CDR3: CASSLERLSYNEQFF
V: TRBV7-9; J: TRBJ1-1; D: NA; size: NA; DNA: TGTGCCAGCAGCTCCTTTGGGCAGGGCGATAAAGCTTTCTTT; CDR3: CASSSFGQGDKAFF
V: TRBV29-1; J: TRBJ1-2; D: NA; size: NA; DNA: TGCAGCGGGGGAGGGCTCCCCGCAGCTAACTATGGCTACACCTTC; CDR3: CSGGGLPAANYGYTF
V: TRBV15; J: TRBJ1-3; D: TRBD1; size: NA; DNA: TGTGCCACCAGCAGACAACAGGGGACCCTCTCTGGAAACACCATATATTTT; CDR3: CATSRQQGTLSGNTIYF
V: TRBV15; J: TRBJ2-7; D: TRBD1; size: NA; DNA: TGTGCCACCAGCACAGGGACAGTCTACGAGCAGTACTTC; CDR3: CATSTGTVYEQYF
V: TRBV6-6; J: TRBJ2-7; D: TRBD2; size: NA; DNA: TGTGCCAGCAGCCAACTAGCGGGGGGGGTGTACTTC; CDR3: CASSQLAGGVYF
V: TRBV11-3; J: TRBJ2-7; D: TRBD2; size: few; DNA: TGTGCCAGCAGCTCGGGAGGGGGCTACGAGCAGTACTTC; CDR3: CASSSGGGYEQYF
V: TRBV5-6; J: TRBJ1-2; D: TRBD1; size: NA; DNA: TGTGCCAGCAGCCCCCAACCGGGACAGGGCCTTTATGGCTACACCTTC; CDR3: CASSPQPGQGLYGYTF
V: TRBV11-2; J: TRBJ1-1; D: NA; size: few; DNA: TGTGCCAGCAGCCCCCGGGGAGGTTACACTGAAGCTTTCTTT; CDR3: CASSPRGGYTEAFF
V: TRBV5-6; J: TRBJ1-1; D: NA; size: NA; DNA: TGTGCCAGCAGCTTGGCGAGGGGTATGGCGCCAGGGACAGAAGCTTTCTTT; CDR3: CASSLARGMAPGTEAFF